The clone carrying this T cell receptor (beta chain) has just one count. In the authors' workflow: By means of reference gene primer amplification, nucleated cell counts were estimated. Generated by immunoSEQ multiplex PCR, the TCRdb table keeps only in-frame clones and is missing some. Clone size and the V and J calls come from that table; the DNA yielded D and trimming. The data contain 150,000 to 180,000 clones, more than 85% of them singletons. This sample was taken from a study of blood T cell repertoires in COVID-19. Whole-study context: Acute and convalescent COVID-19 specimens originated in the United States, Italy and Spain.

V lost 4 bases to trimming and J lost 8 bases, with 16 bases between them. The germline CDR1 and CDR2 sequences are SGHNT and YYREEE (reference sequence). The CDR3 has 14 residues. This clonotype was sampled from an older woman with acute or convalescent COVID-19. The sample consisted of peripheral blood. The chain has TRBV5-4 and TRBJ2-4; D perhaps matches TRBD1 (6 bases). The CDR3 is CASSRTTGIDIQYF. DNA for the CDR3: TGTGCCAGCAGCCGCACTACAGGGATTGACATTCAGTACTTC.